This note documents a single T cell receptor beta chain sequence. What it binds is unknown. This sample is drawn from a study of vaccination and CD4 T cells after COVID-19. The assay that was used to sequence DNA from cultured CD4+ T cells was the Oncomine TCR Beta short-read assay. TCRdb reprocessed the PCR reads with MiXCR, giving one entry per CDR3 protein. The repertoire includes almost 20,000 distinct CDR3 sequences, approximately 59% of them detected once, and around 9.3% sits in the top ten. The sample's treatment: approximately 9-day PBMC culture with coronavirus spike peptide pools or control peptides (ViraFEST assay). V was trimmed by 5 bases and J by 3 bases, leaving 13 bases between them. The germline gives CDR1 SGHVS, CDR2 FNYEAQ. The CDR3 is 14 residues long.

The chain combines TRBV7-6 with TRBJ1-2; tentatively, D is TRBD1 (5 bases). The material sequenced was CD4+ T cells from blood, cultured in vitro, taken after SARS-CoV-2 vaccination. This sequence was found in a human donor who had recovered from COVID-19. This CDR3 is CASSPSAGYYGYTF. CDR3 nucleotide sequence: TGTGCCAGCAGCCCCTCCGCAGGGTACTATGGCTACACCTTC.